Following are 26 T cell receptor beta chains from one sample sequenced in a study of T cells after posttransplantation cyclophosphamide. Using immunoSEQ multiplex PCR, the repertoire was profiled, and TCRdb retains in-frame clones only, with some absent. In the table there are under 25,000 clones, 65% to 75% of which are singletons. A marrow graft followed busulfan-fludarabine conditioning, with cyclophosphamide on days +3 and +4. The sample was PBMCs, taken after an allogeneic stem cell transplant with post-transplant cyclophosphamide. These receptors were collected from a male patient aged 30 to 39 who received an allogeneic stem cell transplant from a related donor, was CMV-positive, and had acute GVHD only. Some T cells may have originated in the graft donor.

The CDR3 loop is CASSQEGRGTFYTF. The CDR3 bases are TGCGCCAGCAGCCAAGAAGGAAGGGGGACGTTCTACACCTTC. The gene calls are TRBV4-3 and TRBJ1-2; maybe TRBD1 (6 bases). Germline V CDR1 and CDR2: LGHNA, YSLEER. The V end was cut by 0 bases, the J end by 10 bases, with 15 bases between. The CDR3 has 14 amino acids.

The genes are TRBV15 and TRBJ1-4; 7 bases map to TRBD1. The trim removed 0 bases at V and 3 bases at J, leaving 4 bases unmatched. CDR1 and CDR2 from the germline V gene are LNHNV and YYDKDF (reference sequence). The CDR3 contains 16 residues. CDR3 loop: CATSRDRQGANEKLFF. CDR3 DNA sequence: TGTGCCACCAGCAGAGATAGGCAGGGGGCTAATGAAAAACTGTTTTTT.

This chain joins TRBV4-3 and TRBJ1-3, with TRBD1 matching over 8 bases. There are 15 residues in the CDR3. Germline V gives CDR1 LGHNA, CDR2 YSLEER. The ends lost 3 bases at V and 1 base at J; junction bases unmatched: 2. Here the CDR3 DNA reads TGCGCCAGCAGCCAGGGGACAGGATCTGGAAACACCATATATTTT. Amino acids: CASSQGTGSGNTIYF.

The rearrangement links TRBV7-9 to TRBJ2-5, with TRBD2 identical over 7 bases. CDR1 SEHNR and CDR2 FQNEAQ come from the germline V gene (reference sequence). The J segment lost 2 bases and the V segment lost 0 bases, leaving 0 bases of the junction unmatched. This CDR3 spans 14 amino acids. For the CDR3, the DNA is TGTGCCAGCAGCTTAGCGGGGGGGCAAGAGACCCAGTACTTC. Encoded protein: CASSLAGGQETQYF.

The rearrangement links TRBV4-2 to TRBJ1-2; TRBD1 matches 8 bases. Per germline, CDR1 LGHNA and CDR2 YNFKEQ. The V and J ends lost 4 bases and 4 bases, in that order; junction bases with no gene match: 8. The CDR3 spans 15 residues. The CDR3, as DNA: TGTGCCAGCAGCCCCGGACAGGGCGTGCGCTATGGCTACACCTTC. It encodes CASSPGQGVRYGYTF.

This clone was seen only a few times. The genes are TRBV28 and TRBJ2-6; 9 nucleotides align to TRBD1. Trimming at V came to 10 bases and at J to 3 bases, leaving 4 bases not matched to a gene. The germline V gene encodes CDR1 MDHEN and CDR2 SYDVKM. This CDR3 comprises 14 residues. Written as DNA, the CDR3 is TGTGCCACGGGACAGGGAGGTGGGGCCAACGTCCTGACTTTC. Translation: CATGQGGGANVLTF. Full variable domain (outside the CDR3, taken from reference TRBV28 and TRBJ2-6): DVKVTQSSRYLVKRTGEKVFLECVQDMDHENMFWYRQDPGLGLRLIYFSYDVKMKEKGDIPEGYSVSREKKERFSLILESASTNQTSMYLCATGQGGGANVLTFGAGSRLTVL.

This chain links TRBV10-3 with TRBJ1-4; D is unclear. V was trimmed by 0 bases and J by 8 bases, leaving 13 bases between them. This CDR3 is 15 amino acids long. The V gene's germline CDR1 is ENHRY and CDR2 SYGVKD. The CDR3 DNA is TGTGCCATCAGTGAGTCAGGAGGGCTTGCGGAAAAACTGTTTTTT. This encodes CAISESGGLAEKLFF.

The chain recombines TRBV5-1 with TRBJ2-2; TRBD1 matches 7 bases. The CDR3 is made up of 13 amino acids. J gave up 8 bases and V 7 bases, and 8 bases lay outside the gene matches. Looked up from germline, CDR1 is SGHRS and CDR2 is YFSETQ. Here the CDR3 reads CASGRQGSGELFF. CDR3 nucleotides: TGCGCCAGCGGCAGACAGGGTTCAGGGGAGCTGTTTTTT.

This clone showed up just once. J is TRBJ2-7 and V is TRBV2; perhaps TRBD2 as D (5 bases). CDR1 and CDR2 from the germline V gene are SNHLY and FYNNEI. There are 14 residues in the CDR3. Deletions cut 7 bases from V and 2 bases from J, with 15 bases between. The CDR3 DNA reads TGTGCCAGCACCCGAGGGTACGAGACCTACGAGCAGTACTTC. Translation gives CASTRGYETYEQYF.

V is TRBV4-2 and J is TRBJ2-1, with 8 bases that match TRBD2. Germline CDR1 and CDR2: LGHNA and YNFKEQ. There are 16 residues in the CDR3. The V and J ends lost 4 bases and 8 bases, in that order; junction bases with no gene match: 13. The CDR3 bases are TGTGCCAGCAGCCGACCTAGCCGGGGGGGCTTTTATGAGCAGTTCTTC. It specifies CASSRPSRGGFYEQFF.

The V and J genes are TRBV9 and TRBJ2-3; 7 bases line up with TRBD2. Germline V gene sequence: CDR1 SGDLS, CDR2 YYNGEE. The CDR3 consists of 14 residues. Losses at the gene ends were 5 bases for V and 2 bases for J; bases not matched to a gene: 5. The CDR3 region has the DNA TGTGCCAGCAGGCGGGGACTACCCACAGATACGCAGTATTTT. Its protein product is CASRRGLPTDTQYF.

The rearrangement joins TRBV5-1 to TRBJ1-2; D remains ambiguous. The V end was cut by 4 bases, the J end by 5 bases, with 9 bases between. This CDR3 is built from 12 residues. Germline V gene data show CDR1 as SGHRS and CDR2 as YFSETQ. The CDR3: CASSLPSYGYTF. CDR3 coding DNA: TGCGCCAGCAGCCTACCCTCGTATGGCTACACCTTC.

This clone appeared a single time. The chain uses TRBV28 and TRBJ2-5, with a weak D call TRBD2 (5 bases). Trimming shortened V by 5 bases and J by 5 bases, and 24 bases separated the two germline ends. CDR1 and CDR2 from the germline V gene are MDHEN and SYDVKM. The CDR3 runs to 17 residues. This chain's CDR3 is CASSTVGSGDVLETQYF. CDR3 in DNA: TGTGCCAGCAGTACAGTAGGGAGCGGCGACGTTCTGGAGACCCAGTACTTC.

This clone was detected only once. In DNA, the CDR3 is TGTGCCAGCAGCTATACCCCGGGACAGGGTATTTACGAGCAGTACTTC. It specifies CASSYTPGQGIYEQYF. The rearrangement links TRBV28 to TRBJ2-7, with 9 nucleotides matching TRBD1. Germline-derived CDR1 and CDR2 are MDHEN and SYDVKM. The length of the CDR3 is 16 residues. The V and J ends lost 6 bases and 4 bases, in that order; junction bases with no gene match: 13.

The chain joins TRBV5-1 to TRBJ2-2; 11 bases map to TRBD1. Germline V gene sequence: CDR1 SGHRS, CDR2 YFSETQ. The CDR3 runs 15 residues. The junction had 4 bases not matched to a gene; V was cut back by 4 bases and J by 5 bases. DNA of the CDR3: TGCGCCAGCAGCCCCGGGACAGGGGGTACCGGGGAGCTGTTTTTT. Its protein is CASSPGTGGTGELFF.

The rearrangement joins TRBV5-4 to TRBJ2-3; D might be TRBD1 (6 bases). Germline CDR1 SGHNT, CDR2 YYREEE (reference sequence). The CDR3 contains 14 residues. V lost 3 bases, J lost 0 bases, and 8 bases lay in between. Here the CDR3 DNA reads TGTGCCAGCAGCTCTACAGGGAGCACAGATACGCAGTATTTT. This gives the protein CASSSTGSTDTQYF.

The CDR3 loop reads CASSLLAGAAYEQYF. The CDR3 coding sequence is TGTGCCAGCAGCTTACTAGCGGGGGCCGCCTACGAGCAGTACTTC. V gene TRBV7-2 combines with J gene TRBJ2-7, with 10 bases matching TRBD2. Germline V gene data show CDR1 as SGHTA and CDR2 as FQGNSA. V was clipped by 2 bases and J by 2 bases; unmatched bases: 3. This CDR3 region has 15 residues.

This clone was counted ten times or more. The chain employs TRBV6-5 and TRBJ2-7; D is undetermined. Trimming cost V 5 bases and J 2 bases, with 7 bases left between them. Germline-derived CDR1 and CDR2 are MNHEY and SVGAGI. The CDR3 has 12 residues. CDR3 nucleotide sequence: TGTGCCAGCAGTCTTAGCCCCTACGAGCAGTACTTC. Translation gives CASSLSPYEQYF.

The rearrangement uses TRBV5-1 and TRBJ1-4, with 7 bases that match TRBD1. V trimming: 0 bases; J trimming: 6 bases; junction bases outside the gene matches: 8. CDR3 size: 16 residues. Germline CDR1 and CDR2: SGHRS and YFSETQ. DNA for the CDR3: TGCGCCAGCAGCTTGGGAGGGGGCGCCGGCTATGAAAAACTGTTTTTT. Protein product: CASSLGGGAGYEKLFF.

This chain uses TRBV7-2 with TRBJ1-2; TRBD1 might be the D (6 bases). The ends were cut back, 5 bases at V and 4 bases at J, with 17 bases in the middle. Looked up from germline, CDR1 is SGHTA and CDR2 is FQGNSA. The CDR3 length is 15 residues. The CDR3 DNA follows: TGTGCCAGCAGCCCATCTAGACAGGCCCTCTATGGCTACACCTTC. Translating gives CASSPSRQALYGYTF. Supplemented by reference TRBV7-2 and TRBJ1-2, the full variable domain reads GAGVSQSPSNKVTEKGKDVELRCDPISGHTALYWYRQSLGQGLEFLIYFQGNSAPDKSGLPSDRFSAERTGGSVSTLTIQRTQQEDSAVYLCASSPSRQALYGYTFGSGTRLTVV.

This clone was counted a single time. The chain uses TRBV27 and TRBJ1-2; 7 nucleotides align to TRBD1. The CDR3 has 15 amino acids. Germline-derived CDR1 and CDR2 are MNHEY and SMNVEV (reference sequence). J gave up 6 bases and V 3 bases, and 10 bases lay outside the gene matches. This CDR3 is CASSLDAGGWDGYTF. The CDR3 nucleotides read TGTGCCAGCAGTTTGGACGCAGGGGGATGGGATGGCTACACCTTC.

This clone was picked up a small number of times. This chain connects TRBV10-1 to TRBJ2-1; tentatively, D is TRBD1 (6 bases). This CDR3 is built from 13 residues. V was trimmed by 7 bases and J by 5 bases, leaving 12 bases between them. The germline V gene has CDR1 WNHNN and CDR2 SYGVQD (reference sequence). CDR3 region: CASTSAGDNEQFF. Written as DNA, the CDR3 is TGCGCCAGCACTTCAGCAGGGGACAATGAGCAGTTCTTC.

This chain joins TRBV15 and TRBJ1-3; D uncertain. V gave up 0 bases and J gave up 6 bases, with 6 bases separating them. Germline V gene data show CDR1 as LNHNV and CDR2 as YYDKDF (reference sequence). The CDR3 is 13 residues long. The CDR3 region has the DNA TGTGCCACCAGCAGAGACGTAGCAAACACCATATATTTT. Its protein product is CATSRDVANTIYF. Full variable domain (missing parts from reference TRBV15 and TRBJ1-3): DAMVIQNPRYQVTQFGKPVTLSCSQTLNHNVMYWYQQKSSQAPKLLFHYYDKDFNNEADTPDNFQSRRPNTSFCFLDIRSPGLGDTAMYLCATSRDVANTIYFGEGSWLTVV.

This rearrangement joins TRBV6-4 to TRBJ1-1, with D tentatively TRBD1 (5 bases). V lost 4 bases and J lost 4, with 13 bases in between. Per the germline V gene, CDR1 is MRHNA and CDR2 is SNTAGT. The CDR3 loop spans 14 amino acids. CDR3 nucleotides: TGTGCCAGCAGTGCGGGTAGGGGCAGCACTGAAGCTTTCTTT. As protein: CASSAGRGSTEAFF.

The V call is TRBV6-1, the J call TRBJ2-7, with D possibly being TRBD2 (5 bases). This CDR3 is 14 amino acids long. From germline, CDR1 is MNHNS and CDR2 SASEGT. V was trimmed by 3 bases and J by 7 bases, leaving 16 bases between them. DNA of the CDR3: TGTGCCAGCAGTGACTTAGCTCTAGCTGGGGAGCAGTACTTC. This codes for CASSDLALAGEQYF.

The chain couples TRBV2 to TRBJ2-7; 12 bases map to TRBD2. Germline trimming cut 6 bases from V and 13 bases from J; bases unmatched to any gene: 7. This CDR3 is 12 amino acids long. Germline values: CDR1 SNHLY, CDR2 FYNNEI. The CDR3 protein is CASRELAGGPYF. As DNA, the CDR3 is TGTGCCAGCAGGGAACTAGCGGGGGGCCCATACTTC.